Listed below are T cell receptor beta chains from one sample, sequenced in a study of shared clonotypes between healthy human individuals. Profiling relied on immunoSEQ multiplex PCR, and the TCRdb table lists in-frame clones only, not all of them. The sample has 560,000 or so clones, approximately 96% seen once. Specimen: naive CD8+ T cells sorted from blood. The receptors here all came from a woman aged 30 to 39 in good health. The conserved cysteine and the conserved F or W are not part of the CDR3 here. A D gene is named only where the DNA matches it firmly.

j_call d_call v_call cdr3_aa
TRBJ2-3 TRBD2 TRBV28 ASLGGSLPDTQY
TRBJ1-6 TRBD1 TRBV29-1 SVDDRAATPLH
TRBJ2-3 NA TRBV5-1 ASRYWYGGRDTDTQY
TRBJ1-5 NA TRBV7-8 ASSLARAEPQH
TRBJ1-1 TRBD1 TRBV28 ASSLDRGGPEAF
TRBJ2-7 TRBD2 TRBV5-6 ASSQLAEGYEQY
TRBJ1-1 NA TRBV5-6 ASSLARPFDTEAF
TRBJ2-3 NA TRBV5-4 ASSFDLSTDTQY
TRBJ2-7 NA TRBV13 ASSTRRESYEQY
TRBJ2-1 NA TRBV7-8 ASSPPEYNEQF
TRBJ1-5 NA TRBV7-2 ASSLGVSNQPQH
TRBJ2-1 NA TRBV27 ASSHLTYNEQF
TRBJ2-3 TRBD1 TRBV9 ASSPGTDPDTQY
TRBJ2-7 NA TRBV16 ASSQPRSYEQY
TRBJ1-2 TRBD1 TRBV2 AKTTTGGQGYT
TRBJ2-2 TRBD2 TRBV29-1 SGLAGGGTGELF
TRBJ2-7 NA TRBV2 ASSGKRHEQY
TRBJ2-1 TRBD2 TRBV13 ASSGPGTSGPNEQF
TRBJ2-7 NA TRBV7-8 ASSLASSYEQY
TRBJ2-7 NA TRBV6-6 ASSYNYEQY
TRBJ2-7 NA TRBV27 ASSYRQVWSEQY
TRBJ1-4 NA TRBV2 ASYGTPEKLF
TRBJ2-2 NA TRBV20-1 SASGVRELF
TRBJ2-1 TRBD1 TRBV9 ASSVQGAGDEQF
TRBJ2-2 TRBD1 TRBV7-8 ASSLGFGQGVPGELF
TRBJ2-5 TRBD1 TRBV10-1 ASSESRTGGLETQY
TRBJ1-5 NA TRBV5-1 ASSPEGNPYQPQH
TRBJ2-1 TRBD1 TRBV14 ASSHPTGGSYNEQF
TRBJ2-7 NA TRBV11-2 ASRARGSYEQY
TRBJ2-2 NA TRBV7-9 ASSPGRTNTGELF
TRBJ2-1 TRBD2 TRBV7-3 ASSSGLAGRYNEQF
TRBJ2-6 NA TRBV28 ASSSRGGRSGANVLT
TRBJ2-1 NA TRBV29-1 SVTGERAYNEQF
TRBJ2-1 NA TRBV27 ASSLSYNSRAQF
TRBJ2-7 TRBD2 TRBV29-1 SVSSGSRYEQY
TRBJ2-7 NA TRBV27 ASSLTGSYEQY
TRBJ2-1 NA TRBV6-1 ASSLTGYNEQF
TRBJ2-1 NA TRBV4-1 ASSLDRGTAYNEQF
TRBJ2-3 NA TRBV4-1 ASSPPGGGSTDTQY
TRBJ1-1 NA TRBV4-2 ASSQVGIGATNTEAF
TRBJ1-1 NA TRBV7-9 ASSARGGAYTEAF
TRBJ1-1 NA TRBV2 ASRDRNTEAF
TRBJ1-1 NA TRBV19 ATSTGTGTEAF
TRBJ1-2 NA TRBV28 ASRKIGVDYGYT